The 22 T cell receptor beta chains presented below share a single source sample, sequenced in a study of blood T cell repertoires in COVID-19. TCRdb's copy holds only in-frame clones and misses some; the assay was immunoSEQ multiplex PCR. The table has hundreds of thousands of clones, approximately 80% seen once. Sequences were obtained from PBMCs or T cells enriched from blood (not recorded which). Receptor source: a woman aged 40 to 50 with acute COVID-19.

J is TRBJ1-1 and V is TRBV19, with 7 bases matching TRBD1. The V segment lost 7 bases and the J segment 2 bases; nucleotides outside the gene matches: 7. CDR3 size: 14 residues. Germline V lookup: CDR1 LNHDA, CDR2 SQIVND (reference sequence). For the CDR3, the DNA is TGTGCCAGTACCCAGAAGGGGGCAAACACTGAAGCTTTCTTT. Amino acid sequence: CASTQKGANTEAFF. The variable domain in full, with the rest retrieved from reference TRBV19 and TRBJ1-1, is DGGITQSPKYLFRKEGQNVTLSCEQNLNHDAMYWYRQDPGQGLRLIYYSQIVNDFQKGDIAEGYSVSREKKESFPLTVTSAQKNPTAFYLCASTQKGANTEAFFGQGTRLTVV.

The V gene is TRBV5-4, the J gene TRBJ2-1; 10 nucleotides match TRBD1. The CDR3 loop spans 14 amino acids. The germline gives CDR1 SGHNT, CDR2 YYREEE (reference sequence). V shed 6 bases and J 4 bases; nucleotides not matched to a gene: 4. The CDR3 sequence: CASNRQGAYNEQFF. The CDR3 DNA is TGTGCCAGCAACCGACAGGGGGCGTACAATGAGCAGTTCTTC. The full variable domain, with the rest looked up from reference TRBV5-4 and TRBJ2-1, is ETGVTQSPTHLIKTRGQQVTLRCSSQSGHNTVSWYQQALGQGPQFIFQYYREEENGRGNFPPRFSGLQFPNYSSELNVNALELDDSALYLCASNRQGAYNEQFFGPGTRLTVL.

This chain joins TRBV30 and TRBJ1-5; weak D call: TRBD1 (6 bases). Trimming removed 5 bases from V and 6 bases from J, with 11 bases in between. The germline gives CDR1 GTSNPN, CDR2 SVGIG (reference sequence). There are 12 residues in the CDR3. The CDR3 sequence: CAWDRFGQPQHF. For the CDR3, the DNA is TGTGCCTGGGACAGGTTCGGTCAGCCCCAGCATTTT.

The rearrangement joins TRBV15 to TRBJ1-2; D ambiguous. CDR3 length: 14 amino acids. From germline, CDR1 is LNHNV and CDR2 YYDKDF (reference sequence). The ends were cut back, 0 bases at V and 3 bases at J, with 8 bases in the middle. The CDR3 DNA reads TGTGCCACCAGCAGAGATAGCACCGACTATGGCTACACCTTC. Translated: CATSRDSTDYGYTF.

V gene TRBV7-2 combines with J gene TRBJ2-2; 9 positions agree with TRBD1. V lost 5 bases and J lost 3; bases outside the gene matches: 4. Germline V gives CDR1 SGHTA, CDR2 FQGNSA. The CDR3 runs to 15 residues. The CDR3 nucleotides read TGTGCCAGCAGCCCAAGGACAGGGGACACCGGGGAGCTGTTTTTT. Protein: CASSPRTGDTGELFF.

The chain uses TRBV7-2 and TRBJ2-5; 8 bases are shared with TRBD1. CDR1 SGHTA and CDR2 FQGNSA come from the germline V gene. CDR3 length: 15 residues. The junction had 9 bases not matched to a gene; V was cut back by 5 bases and J by 4 bases. The CDR3 loop reads CASSNRQGPGETQYF. CDR3 coding DNA: TGTGCCAGCAGCAATAGACAGGGGCCGGGAGAGACCCAGTACTTC.

The V and J genes are TRBV13 and TRBJ1-5; no firm D call. The CDR3 extends over 12 amino acids. Germline V CDR1 and CDR2: PRHDT, FYEKMQ (reference sequence). Deletions cut 3 bases from V and 4 bases from J, with 4 bases between. Here the CDR3 DNA reads TGTGCCAGCAGCTTCGGGAATCAGCCCCAGCATTTT. Translated: CASSFGNQPQHF. Supplemented by reference TRBV13 and TRBJ1-5, the full variable domain reads AAGVIQSPRHLIKEKRETATLKCYPIPRHDTVYWYQQGPGQDPQFLISFYEKMQSDKGSIPDRFSAQQFSDYHSELNMSSLELGDSALYFCASSFGNQPQHFGDGTRLSIL.

This rearrangement joins TRBV5-1 to TRBJ1-2; D gene ambiguous. CDR1 and CDR2 (germline): SGHRS, YFSETQ. V was clipped by 4 bases and J by 8 bases, with 12 bases between them. There are 12 residues in the CDR3. Here the CDR3 DNA reads TGCGCCAGCAGCCCGTCGGGTGAGGGCTACACCTTC. It translates to CASSPSGEGYTF.

The J gene is TRBJ1-2, the V gene TRBV7-2; TRBD1 aligns across 7 bases. Germline V lookup: CDR1 SGHTA, CDR2 FQGNSA. V dropped 0 bases and J dropped 4; count of bases not matched to a gene: 5. This CDR3 spans 15 amino acids. CDR3 amino acids: CASSLALSGGYGYTF. The CDR3 DNA is TGTGCCAGCAGCTTAGCGCTGTCAGGGGGCTATGGCTACACCTTC. The full variable domain, in which reference TRBV7-2 and TRBJ1-2 provide the parts outside the CDR3, is GAGVSQSPSNKVTEKGKDVELRCDPISGHTALYWYRQSLGQGLEFLIYFQGNSAPDKSGLPSDRFSAERTGGSVSTLTIQRTQQEDSAVYLCASSLALSGGYGYTFGSGTRLTVV.

The V and J genes are TRBV19 and TRBJ2-1, with TRBD2 identical over 11 bases. Germline CDR1 is LNHDA and CDR2 is SQIVND (reference sequence). With V trimmed by 1 base and J by 11 bases, 7 bases remained unmatched. This CDR3 region has 15 residues. CDR3 nucleotides: TGTGCCAGTAGTATAGGGGCTAGCGGGGGGAAAAAGCAGTTCTTC. Translation gives CASSIGASGGKKQFF.

This clone has just a few counts. The CDR3 is CASTSGPYSYNEQFF. DNA for the CDR3: TGTGCCAGCACTAGCGGGCCTTACTCCTACAATGAGCAGTTCTTC. The chain uses TRBV6-5 and TRBJ2-1; 8 bases are a match to TRBD2. The trim removed 7 bases at V and 0 bases at J, leaving 5 bases unmatched. The CDR3 consists of 15 residues. Per germline, CDR1 MNHEY and CDR2 SVGAGI.

The table lists this clone with a count of one. This rearrangement joins TRBV29-1 to TRBJ1-1; TRBD1 matches at 7 bases. The CDR3 has 15 residues. V was clipped by 3 bases and J by 5 bases; unmatched bases: 12. CDR1 and CDR2 (germline): SQVTM, ANQGSEA. The CDR3 here is CSVDSPRGLRTEAFF. The CDR3, as DNA: TGCAGCGTTGACTCTCCAAGGGGGCTGAGGACTGAAGCTTTCTTT. Complete variable domain (other parts from reference TRBV29-1 and TRBJ1-1): SAVISQKPSRDICQRGTSLTIQCQVDSQVTMMFWYRQQPGQSLTLIATANQGSEATYESGFVIDKFPISRPNLTFSTLTVSNMSPEDSSIYLCSVDSPRGLRTEAFFGQGTRLTVV.

V and J are TRBV28 and TRBJ1-4; possible D gene TRBD1, 6 bases. Germline assignment: CDR1 MDHEN and CDR2 SYDVKM. V lost 3 bases to trimming and J lost 10 bases, with 12 bases between them. There are 13 residues in the CDR3. The CDR3 DNA reads TGTGCCAGCAGTTTCACACAGGGTGGAAAACTGTTTTTT. Translation gives CASSFTQGGKLFF.

The chain recombines TRBV9 with TRBJ1-3; D is perhaps TRBD1 (5 bases). Germline CDR1 reads SGDLS; CDR2 reads YYNGEE. This CDR3 comprises 19 residues. V was cut by 3 bases and J by 3 bases, with 25 bases left in between. Here the CDR3 DNA reads TGTGCCAGCAGCGCCCCAGACAGCGTCCTAGGCCTCGTTGGAAACACCATATATTTT. It yields the protein CASSAPDSVLGLVGNTIYF.

The CDR3 region is CASSMPTLAGNEQYF. In nucleotides, the CDR3 is TGTGCCAGTAGTATGCCAACCCTAGCGGGAAACGAGCAGTACTTC. V gene TRBV19 combines with J gene TRBJ2-7; 9 nucleotides align to TRBD2. The germline V gene encodes CDR1 LNHDA and CDR2 SQIVND (reference sequence). The J segment lost 5 bases and the V segment lost 3 bases, leaving 8 bases of the junction unmatched. The CDR3 is 15 amino acids.

The chain links TRBV19 to TRBJ1-5; maybe TRBD1 (5 bases). The germline CDR1 and CDR2 sequences are LNHDA and SQIVND (reference sequence). The CDR3 consists of 13 residues. V lost 6 bases, J lost 6 bases, and 12 bases lay in between. The DNA for the CDR3 is TGTGCCAGTAGCGAGACAAGGGGTCAGCCCCAGCATTTT. It codes for CASSETRGQPQHF.

The V gene is TRBV19, the J gene TRBJ2-3; D call uncertain. This CDR3 is 14 amino acids long. V was clipped by 3 bases and J by 0 bases, with 7 bases between them. The germline CDR1 and CDR2 sequences are LNHDA and SQIVND (reference sequence). CDR3 amino acids: CASSMQISTDTQYF. The DNA of the CDR3 is TGTGCCAGTAGTATGCAGATTAGCACAGATACGCAGTATTTT.

The V gene is TRBV2, the J gene TRBJ2-7, with unresolved D. The CDR3 spans 13 residues. Germline V gene sequence: CDR1 SNHLY, CDR2 FYNNEI. Trimming left V 7 bases short and J 5 bases short, with 15 bases between. The CDR3 loop reads CASKPPSQHEQYF. The CDR3 DNA follows: TGTGCCAGCAAGCCTCCCTCGCAACACGAGCAGTACTTC.

J is TRBJ2-7 and V is TRBV5-1, with 7 bases matching TRBD1. CDR1 is SGHRS, CDR2 YFSETQ, per germline. CDR3 length: 15 residues. V was pared by 3 bases and J by 2 bases, with 8 bases of the junction left unmatched. This chain's CDR3 is CASSWTSGTAYEQYF. The CDR3 DNA sequence: TGCGCCAGCAGCTGGACCTCCGGGACAGCCTACGAGCAGTACTTC.

The chain joins TRBV19 to TRBJ1-1; 7 bases map to TRBD1. The germline V gene has CDR1 LNHDA and CDR2 SQIVND (reference sequence). The CDR3 spans 16 residues. The V gene end was trimmed by 5 bases and the J gene end by 4 bases; junction bases not matched to a gene: 13. The CDR3: CASSPGRGRLSTEAFF. CDR3 sequence (DNA): TGTGCCAGTAGTCCGGGTAGGGGGCGGTTGAGCACTGAAGCTTTCTTT.

The chain joins TRBV5-6 to TRBJ1-1, with D perhaps matching TRBD1 (6 bases). The germline V and J ends were trimmed by 0 bases and 2 bases, with 14 bases remaining between them. Germline V gives CDR1 SGHDT, CDR2 YYEEEE. CDR3 length: 16 residues. The CDR3 spells CASSLALEGGNTEAFF. The CDR3 DNA sequence: TGTGCCAGCAGCTTGGCTCTCGAAGGGGGTAACACTGAAGCTTTCTTT.

This chain links TRBV6-4 with TRBJ2-1; 9 bases fit TRBD2. Trimming cost V 5 bases and J 9 bases; bases outside gene matches: 5. Germline V gene sequence: CDR1 MRHNA, CDR2 SNTAGT. The CDR3 consists of 13 residues. The CDR3 nucleotides read TGTGCCAGCAGTAGGACTAGCGAGGGTGAGCAGTTCTTC. Amino acid sequence: CASSRTSEGEQFF.